The entry below describes one T cell receptor beta chain. The data originate from a study of CD4+ T cells in melanoma. Sequenced by immunoSEQ multiplex PCR; TCRdb stores in-frame clones only, minus some. The data show 15,000 to 20,000 clones, approximately 76% seen once. The sample comprised cells from a culture (not recorded whether cultured in vitro). This receptor was identified in a human donor with melanoma.

The DNA for the CDR3 is TGTGCCAGCAGCCAGGATTCGCTCTTATTGACAGGGTTCGAGGTGACACAAGAGACCCAGTACTTC. Amino acid sequence: CASSQDSLLLTGFEVTQETQYF. V usage is TRBV14 and J usage is TRBJ2-5; TRBD1 matches 7 bases. This CDR3 contains 22 residues. Per the germline V gene, CDR1 is SGHDN and CDR2 is FVKESK. Losses at the gene ends were 3 bases for V and 2 bases for J; bases not matched to a gene: 27.